This TCR beta chain was sequenced during a study of spatial heterogeneity in lung cancer. Whole-study context: Alpha-chain sequences were consistently detected less often than beta-chain sequences.

CDR1 is SGHVS, CDR2 FQNEAQ, per germline. The V gene end was trimmed by 4 bases and the J gene end by 6 bases; junction bases not matched to a gene: 12. The CDR3 contains 17 residues. This clonotype was recorded a few times. Its antigen remains unknown. This sample's time point: sample taken at primary tumor resection. No cells were sorted before sequencing. The whole RNA sequenced was extracted from tumor, nontumor lung or frozen PBMC. Samples were obtained from some 70 donors, all untreated early-stage non-small cell lung cancer patients. Study findings and constraints: Resection blood, more than follow-up blood, showed ubiquitous expanded tumor TCRs.

On each TCR cDNA molecule, a unique molecular identifier was present. TCRdb used MiXCR to reprocess the 5' RACE reads, holding one entry per CDR3 protein. Of about 82,000 distinct CDR3 sequences in the sample, roughly 12% were seen once. The clonotype originates from a male donor with early-stage non-small cell lung cancer. The specimen comprised PBMCs, sampled at surgery. V is TRBV7-8 and J is TRBJ2-2, with TRBD1 identical over 9 bases. CDR3 in amino acids: CASSSRFMTGGPGELFF. For the CDR3, the DNA is TGTGCCAGCAGCTCTAGATTTATGACAGGGGGTCCCGGGGAGCTGTTTTTT.